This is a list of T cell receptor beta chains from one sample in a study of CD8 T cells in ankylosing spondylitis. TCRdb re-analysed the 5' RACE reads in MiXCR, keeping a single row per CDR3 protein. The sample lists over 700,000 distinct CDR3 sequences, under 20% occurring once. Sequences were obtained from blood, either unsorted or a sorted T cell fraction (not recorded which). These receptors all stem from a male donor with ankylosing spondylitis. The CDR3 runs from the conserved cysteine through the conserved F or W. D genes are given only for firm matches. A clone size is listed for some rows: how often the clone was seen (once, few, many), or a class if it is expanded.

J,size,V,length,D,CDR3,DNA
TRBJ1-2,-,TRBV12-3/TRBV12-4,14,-,CASRKGGHSYGYTF,TGTGCCAGCAGGAAGGGGGGACACAGCTATGGCTACACCTTC
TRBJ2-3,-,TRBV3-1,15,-,CASSQAVLATDTQYF,TGTGCCAGCAGCCAAGCGGTCCTGGCCACAGATACGCAGTATTTT
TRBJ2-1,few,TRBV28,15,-,CASSFGPSSYNEQFF,TGTGCCAGCAGTTTCGGCCCTAGCTCCTACAATGAGCAGTTCTTC
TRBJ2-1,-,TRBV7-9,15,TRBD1,CASSVGTGAWDEQFF,TGTGCCAGCAGCGTCGGGACAGGGGCTTGGGATGAGCAGTTCTTC
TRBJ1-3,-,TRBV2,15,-,CASRVGIGTGNTIYF,TGTGCCAGCAGGGTCGGCATTGGTACTGGAAACACCATATATTTT
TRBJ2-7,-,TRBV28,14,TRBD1,CASMKRRDSTEQYF,TGTGCCAGCATGAAACGAAGGGACAGCACCGAGCAGTACTTC
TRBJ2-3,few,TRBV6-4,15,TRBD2,CASSVGSGGTDTQYF,TGTGCCAGCAGTGTCGGTAGCGGGGGCACAGATACGCAGTATTTT
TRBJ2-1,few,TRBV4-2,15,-,CASSQDRSASNEQFF,TGTGCCAGCAGCCAAGATAGATCCGCGAGCAATGAGCAGTTCTTC
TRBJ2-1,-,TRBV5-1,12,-,CASSLYEGEQFF,TGCGCCAGCAGCTTGTACGAGGGTGAGCAGTTCTTC
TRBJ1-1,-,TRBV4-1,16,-,CASSQAPGEQGTEAFF,TGCGCCAGCAGCCAAGCGCCAGGGGAACAAGGCACTGAAGCTTTCTTT
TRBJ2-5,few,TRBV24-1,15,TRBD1,CATSDIRTGRETQYF,TGTGCCACCAGTGACATAAGGACAGGGAGAGAGACCCAGTACTTC
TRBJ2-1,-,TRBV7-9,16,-,CASTFPAGKGSNEQFF,TGTGCCAGCACCTTCCCGGCAGGGAAAGGTTCCAATGAGCAGTTCTTC
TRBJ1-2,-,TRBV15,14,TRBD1,CATSSGQGEYGYTF,TGTGCCACCAGCAGCGGACAGGGGGAGTATGGCTACACCTTC
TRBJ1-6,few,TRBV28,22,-,CASSQQNRDPGTTRSRNSPLHF,TGTGCCAGCAGTCAACAAAACCGGGACCCCGGAACCACCCGCTCTCGTAATTCACCCCTCCACTTT
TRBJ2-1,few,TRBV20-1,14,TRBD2,CSASEAGGTNEQFF,TGCAGTGCTAGTGAGGCGGGAGGGACCAATGAGCAGTTCTTC
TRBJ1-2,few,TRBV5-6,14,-,CASSSLTANYGYTF,TGTGCCAGCAGCTCCTTGACAGCTAACTATGGCTACACCTTC
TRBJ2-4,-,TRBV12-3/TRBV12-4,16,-,CASSPLEGGKGDIQYF,TGTGCCAGCAGCCCCCTTGAAGGAGGGAAAGGGGACATTCAGTACTTC
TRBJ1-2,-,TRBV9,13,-,CASSVSVGYGYTF,TGTGCCAGCAGCGTATCCGTCGGCTATGGCTACACCTTC
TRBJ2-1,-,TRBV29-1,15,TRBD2,CSVFLLAGALNEQFF,TGCAGCGTTTTCCTCCTAGCGGGAGCGCTCAATGAGCAGTTCTTC
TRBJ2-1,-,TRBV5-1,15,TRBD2,CASSLETSGGHEQFF,TGCGCCAGCAGCTTGGAGACTAGCGGGGGTCATGAGCAGTTCTTC
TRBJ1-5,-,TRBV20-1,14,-,CSARDRIGNQPQHF,TGCAGTGCTAGAGACAGGATTGGCAATCAGCCCCAGCATTTT
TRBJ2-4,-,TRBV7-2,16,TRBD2,CASSFQRGLAKNIQYF,TGTGCCAGCAGCTTCCAGCGGGGTCTAGCCAAAAACATTCAGTACTTC
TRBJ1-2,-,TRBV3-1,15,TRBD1,CASSQRGQVGYGYTF,TGTGCCAGCAGCCAACGGGGACAGGTGGGATATGGCTACACCTTC
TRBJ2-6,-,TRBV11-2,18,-,CASSLVLGLGSGANVLTF,TGTGCCAGCAGCTTAGTGTTGGGACTGGGATCTGGGGCCAACGTCCTGACTTTC
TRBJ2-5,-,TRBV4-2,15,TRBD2,CASSQDLLAGETQYF,TGTGCCAGCAGCCAAGATTTGCTAGCGGGAGAGACCCAGTACTTC
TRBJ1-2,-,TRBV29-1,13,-,CSVDRDLNYGYTF,TGCAGCGTTGACAGGGACCTAAACTATGGCTACACCTTC
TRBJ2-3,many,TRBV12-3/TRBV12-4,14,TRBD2,CASSFGRETDTQYF,TGTGCCAGCAGCTTTGGGCGGGAGACAGATACGCAGTATTTT
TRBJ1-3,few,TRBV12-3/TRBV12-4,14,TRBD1,CASSFRDSGNTIYF,TGTGCCAGCAGTTTCCGGGACAGCGGAAACACCATATATTTT
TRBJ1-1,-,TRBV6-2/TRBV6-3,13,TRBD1,CASSAQGAGEAFF,TGTGCCAGCAGTGCACAGGGGGCGGGTGAAGCTTTCTTT
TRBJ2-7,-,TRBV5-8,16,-,CASSRLRGVMDYEQYF,TGTGCCAGCAGCCGCTTGCGTGGGGTGATGGACTACGAGCAGTACTTC
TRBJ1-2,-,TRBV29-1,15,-,CSVDTLDEGKYGYTF,TGCAGCGTTGATACGTTGGACGAGGGCAAATATGGCTACACCTTC
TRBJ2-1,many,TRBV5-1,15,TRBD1,CASSSGQGPNNEQFF,TGCGCCAGCAGCTCCGGACAGGGCCCCAACAATGAGCAGTTCTTC
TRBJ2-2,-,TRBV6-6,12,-,CASSGGSGELFF,TGTGCCAGCAGTGGGGGGAGCGGGGAGCTGTTTTTT
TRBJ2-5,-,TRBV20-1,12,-,CSARVTQETQYF,TGCAGTGCTAGAGTCACGCAAGAGACCCAGTACTTC
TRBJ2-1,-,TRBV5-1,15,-,CASSPRTDSYNEQFF,TGCGCCAGCAGCCCCAGGACAGACTCCTACAATGAGCAGTTCTTC
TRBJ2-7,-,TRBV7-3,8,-,CASNGQYF,TGTGCCAGCAACGGGCAGTACTTC
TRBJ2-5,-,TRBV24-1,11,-,CATSEGETQYF,TGTGCCACCAGCGAGGGGGAGACCCAGTACTTC
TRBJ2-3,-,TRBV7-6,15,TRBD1,CASSYTGGWTDTQYF,TGTGCCAGCAGCTACACAGGGGGGTGGACAGATACGCAGTATTTT
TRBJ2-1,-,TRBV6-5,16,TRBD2,CASSYSGGGSYNEQFF,TGTGCCAGCAGTTACTCGGGCGGGGGCTCCTACAATGAGCAGTTCTTC
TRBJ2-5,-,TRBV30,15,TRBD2,CAWSVGGGRQETQYF,TGTGCCTGGAGTGTGGGGGGAGGGAGACAAGAGACCCAGTACTTC
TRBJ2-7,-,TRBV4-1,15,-,CASSQGGHGTYEQYF,TGCGCCAGCAGCCAAGGCGGCCACGGAACCTACGAGCAGTACTTC
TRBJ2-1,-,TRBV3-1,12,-,CASSQVEDEQFF,TGTGCCAGCAGCCAAGTCGAGGATGAGCAGTTCTTC
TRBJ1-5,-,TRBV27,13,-,CASSLRGAGQVHF,TGTGCCAGCAGTTTGAGAGGCGCAGGCCAGGTGCATTTT
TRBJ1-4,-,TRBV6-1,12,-,CASRGREEKLFF,TGTGCCAGCAGAGGGAGGGAAGAAAAACTGTTTTTT
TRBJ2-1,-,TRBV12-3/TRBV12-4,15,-,CASSNTGPSYNEQFF,TGTGCCAGCAGTAACACAGGACCCTCCTACAATGAGCAGTTCTTC
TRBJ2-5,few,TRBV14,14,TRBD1,CASSSDRIQETQYF,TGTGCCAGCAGCTCGGACAGGATCCAAGAGACCCAGTACTTC
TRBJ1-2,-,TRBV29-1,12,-,CSVEDPPHGYTF,TGCAGCGTTGAAGATCCCCCCCATGGCTACACCTTC
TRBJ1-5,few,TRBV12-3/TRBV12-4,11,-,CASSGGPAQHF,TGTGCCAGCAGTGGGGGGCCGGCCCAGCATTTT
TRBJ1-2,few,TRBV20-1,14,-,CSAREAGRNYGYTF,TGCAGTGCTAGAGAGGCGGGGAGGAACTATGGCTACACCTTC
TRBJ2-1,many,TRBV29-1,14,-,CSVEGQRRNNEQFF,TGCAGCGTTGAGGGCCAGCGCAGAAACAATGAGCAGTTCTTC
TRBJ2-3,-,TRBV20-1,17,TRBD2,CSAPEGTSVASTDTQYF,TGCAGTGCTCCTGAGGGGACTAGCGTTGCTAGCACAGATACGCAGTATTTT
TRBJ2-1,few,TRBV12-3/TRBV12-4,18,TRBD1,CASSLLDRGWGRYNEQFF,TGTGCCAGCAGTTTACTCGACAGGGGCTGGGGTCGCTACAATGAGCAGTTCTTC
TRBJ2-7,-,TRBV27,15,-,CASSSLPGPIYEQYF,TGTGCCAGCAGTTCCCTCCCGGGACCCATCTACGAGCAGTACTTC
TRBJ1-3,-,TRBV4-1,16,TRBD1,CASSPPGGQAGNTIYF,TGCGCCAGCAGCCCCCCCGGGGGACAGGCTGGAAACACCATATATTTT
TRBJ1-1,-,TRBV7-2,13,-,CASSLVSYTEAFF,TGTGCCAGCAGCTTAGTCTCTTACACTGAAGCTTTCTTT
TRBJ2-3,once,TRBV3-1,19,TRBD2,CASSQVILAGGSGTDTQYF,TGTGCCAGCAGCCAAGTTATACTAGCGGGAGGTTCTGGCACAGATACGCAGTATTTT
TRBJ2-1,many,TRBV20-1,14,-,CSEQRGSEYNEQFF,TGCAGTGAACAAAGGGGTAGCGAGTACAATGAGCAGTTCTTC
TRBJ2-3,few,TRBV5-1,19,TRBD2,CASRGGSSGGPVSTDTQYF,TGCGCCAGCAGAGGCGGGAGTAGCGGGGGCCCGGTCTCCACAGATACGCAGTATTTT
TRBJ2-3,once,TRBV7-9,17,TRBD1,CASSSPPPGQGVYTQYF,TGTGCCAGCAGTTCCCCTCCACCGGGACAGGGGGTATATACGCAGTATTTT
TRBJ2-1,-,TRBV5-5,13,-,CASSPGGTSTQFF,TGTGCCAGCAGCCCCGGGGGCACTTCGACCCAGTTCTTC